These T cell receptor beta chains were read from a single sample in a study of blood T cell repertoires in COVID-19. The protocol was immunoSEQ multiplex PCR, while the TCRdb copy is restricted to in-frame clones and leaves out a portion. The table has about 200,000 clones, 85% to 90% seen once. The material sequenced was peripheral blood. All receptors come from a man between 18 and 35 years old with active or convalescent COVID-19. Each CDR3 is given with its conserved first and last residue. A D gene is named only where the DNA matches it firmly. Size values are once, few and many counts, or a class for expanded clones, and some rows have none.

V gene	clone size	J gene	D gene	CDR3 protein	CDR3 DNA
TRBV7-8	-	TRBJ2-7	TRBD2	CASSLSRLAGVRTEQYF	TGTGCCAGCAGCTTATCGAGACTAGCGGGAGTTCGAACCGAGCAGTACTTC
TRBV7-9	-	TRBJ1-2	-	CASSHRDYGYTF	TGTGCCAGCAGCCACAGGGACTATGGCTACACCTTC
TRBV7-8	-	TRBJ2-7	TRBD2	CASSLAVAGAYYEQYF	TGTGCCAGCAGCTTAGCGGTAGCGGGAGCTTACTACGAGCAGTACTTC
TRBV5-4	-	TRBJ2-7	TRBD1	CASSFDRGQTYEQYF	TGTGCCAGCAGCTTTGACAGGGGGCAAACCTACGAGCAGTACTTC
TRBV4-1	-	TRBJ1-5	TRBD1	CASSSRDRGPNQPQHF	TGCGCCAGCAGCAGCCGGGACAGAGGACCCAATCAGCCCCAGCATTTT
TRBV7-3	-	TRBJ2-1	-	CASSLGVNNEQFF	TGTGCCAGCAGCTTAGGAGTAAACAATGAGCAGTTCTTC
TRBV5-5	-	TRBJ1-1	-	CASSKQGGTEAFF	TGTGCCAGCAGCAAGCAAGGGGGAACTGAAGCTTTCTTT
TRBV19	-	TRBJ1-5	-	CASSTLQGNQPQHF	TGTGCCAGTAGTACCCTACAGGGAAATCAGCCCCAGCATTTT
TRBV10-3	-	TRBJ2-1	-	CAISTTGNEQFF	TGTGCCATCAGTACCACAGGGAATGAGCAGTTCTTC
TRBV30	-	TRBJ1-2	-	CAWSVRPQNYGYTF	TGTGCCTGGAGTGTACGCCCACAAAACTATGGCTACACCTTC
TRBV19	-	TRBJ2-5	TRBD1	CATNRGREETQYF	TGTGCAACAAACAGGGGAAGGGAAGAGACCCAGTACTTC
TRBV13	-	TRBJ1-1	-	CASSPRTLNTEAFF	TGTGCCAGCAGCCCACGGACATTGAACACTGAAGCTTTCTTT
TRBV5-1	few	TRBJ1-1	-	CASSLAGVSIGTEAFF	TGCGCCAGCAGCTTGGCCGGGGTTTCCATAGGCACTGAAGCTTTCTTT
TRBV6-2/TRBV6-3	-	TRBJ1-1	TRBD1	CASSLQGASTEAFF	TGTGCCAGCAGCTTACAGGGGGCAAGCACTGAAGCTTTCTTT
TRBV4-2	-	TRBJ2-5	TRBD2	CASRTSGGAGETQYF	TGTGCCAGCAGAACTAGCGGGGGGGCCGGGGAGACCCAGTACTTC
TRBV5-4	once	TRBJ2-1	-	CASSRGGGSFDEQFF	TGTGCCAGCAGCCGGGGTGGGGGGAGCTTCGATGAGCAGTTCTTC
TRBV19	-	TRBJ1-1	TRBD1	CASSIRETGDTEAFF	TGTGCCAGTAGTATTCGGGAGACAGGGGACACTGAAGCTTTCTTT
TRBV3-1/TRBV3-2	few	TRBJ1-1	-	CASSQSDGGGTEAFF	TGTGCCAGCAGCCAATCGGACGGCGGAGGCACTGAAGCTTTCTTT
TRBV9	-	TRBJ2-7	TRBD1	CASSVGDRAYEQYF	TGTGCCAGCAGCGTAGGGGACAGGGCATACGAGCAGTACTTC
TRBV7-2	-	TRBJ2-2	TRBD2	CASSLPSGRETGELFF	TGTGCCAGCAGCCTACCTAGCGGGAGGGAGACCGGGGAGCTGTTTTTT
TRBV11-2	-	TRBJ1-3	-	CASSPLRDTFSGNTIYF	TGTGCCAGCAGCCCCTTACGGGACACTTTCTCCGGAAACACCATATATTTT
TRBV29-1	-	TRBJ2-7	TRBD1	CSAGQGANEQYF	TGCAGCGCGGGACAGGGGGCGAACGAGCAGTACTTC
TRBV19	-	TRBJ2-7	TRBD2	CASSISSGGPYEQYF	TGTGCCAGTAGTATCTCTAGCGGGGGTCCATACGAGCAGTACTTC
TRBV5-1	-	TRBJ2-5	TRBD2	CASSAKRSGGQTGETQYF	TGCGCCAGCAGCGCCAAAAGGAGCGGGGGGCAGACGGGAGAGACCCAGTACTTC
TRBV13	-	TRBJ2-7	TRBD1	CASSRTGTGIYEQYF	TGTGCCAGCAGCAGGACCGGGACAGGAATCTACGAGCAGTACTTC
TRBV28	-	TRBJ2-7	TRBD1	CASSLGGQGANMQYF	TGTGCCAGCAGTTTGGGGGGACAGGGGGCGAATATGCAGTACTTC
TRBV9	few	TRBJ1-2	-	CASSPVGDYGYTF	TGTGCCAGCAGCCCCGTCGGGGATTATGGCTACACCTTC
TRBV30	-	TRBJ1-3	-	CAWSVSSSGNTIYF	TGTGCCTGGAGTGTATCGTCCTCTGGAAACACCATATATTTT
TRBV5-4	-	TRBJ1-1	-	CAASQDRNTEAFF	TGTGCCGCTAGCCAGGACAGGAACACTGAAGCTTTCTTT
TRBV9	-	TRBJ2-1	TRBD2	CASSAGRTDEQFF	TGTGCCAGCAGCGCCGGGAGGACCGATGAGCAGTTCTTC
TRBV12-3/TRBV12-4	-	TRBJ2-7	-	CASSWDISEQYF	TGTGCCAGCAGTTGGGACATCTCGGAGCAGTACTTC
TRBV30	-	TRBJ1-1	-	CAWRWGVTEAFF	TGTGCCTGGAGATGGGGGGTAACTGAAGCTTTCTTT
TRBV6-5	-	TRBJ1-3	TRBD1	CASSYSTGVSGNTIYF	TGTGCCAGCAGTTACTCAACAGGGGTCTCTGGAAACACCATATATTTT
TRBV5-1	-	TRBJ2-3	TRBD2	CASSFLAGTSDTQYF	TGCGCCAGCAGCTTTCTAGCGGGGACTAGTGATACGCAGTATTTT
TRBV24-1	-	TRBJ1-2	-	CATSDADISYGYTF	TGTGCCACCAGTGATGCCGACATCTCCTATGGCTACACCTTC
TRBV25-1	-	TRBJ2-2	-	CASSETSGRGNTGELFF	TGTGCCAGCAGTGAAACCTCGGGCAGGGGGAACACCGGGGAGCTGTTTTTT
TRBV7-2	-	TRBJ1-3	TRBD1	CASSLTGARNTIYF	TGTGCCAGCAGCTTAACAGGGGCTCGGAACACCATATATTTT